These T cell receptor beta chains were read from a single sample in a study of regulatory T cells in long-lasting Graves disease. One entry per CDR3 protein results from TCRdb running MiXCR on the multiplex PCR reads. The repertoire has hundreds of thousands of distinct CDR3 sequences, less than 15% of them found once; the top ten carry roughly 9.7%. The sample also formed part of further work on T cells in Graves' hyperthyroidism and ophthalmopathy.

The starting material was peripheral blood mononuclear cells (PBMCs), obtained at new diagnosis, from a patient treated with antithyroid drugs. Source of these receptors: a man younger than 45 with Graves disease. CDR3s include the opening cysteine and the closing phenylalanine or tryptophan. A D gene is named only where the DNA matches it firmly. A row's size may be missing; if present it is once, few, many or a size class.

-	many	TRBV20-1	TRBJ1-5	TGCAGTGCTAGTAGCGGGAACACACAGCCCCAGCATTTT	CSASSGNTQPQHF
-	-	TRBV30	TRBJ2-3	TGTGCCTGGAGCGTACCGGGGGCGGATACGCAGTATTTT	CAWSVPGADTQYF
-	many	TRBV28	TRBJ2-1	TGTGCCAGCCGAAATCAGGGGGGGCCCTTATCTGAGCAGTTCTTC	CASRNQGGPLSEQFF
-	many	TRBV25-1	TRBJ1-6	TGTGCCAGCAGTGAATCGGGGAGATATAATTCACCCCTCCACTTT	CASSESGRYNSPLHF
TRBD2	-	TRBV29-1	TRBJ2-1	TGCAGCGTTTTGCTAGCGGGAGTGCGGTTCTTC	CSVLLAGVRFF
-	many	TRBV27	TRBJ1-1	TGTGCCAGCACCACTAACCCCGGTAGCACTGAAGCTTTCTTT	CASTTNPGSTEAFF
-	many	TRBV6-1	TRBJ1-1	TGTGCCAGCAGTGAAGCCCAAGTCACTGAAGCTTTCTTT	CASSEAQVTEAFF
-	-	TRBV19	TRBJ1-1	TGTGCCAGTAGTATGGGCCGGCGTGAAGCTTTCTTT	CASSMGRREAFF
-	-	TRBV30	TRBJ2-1	TGTGCCTGGAGTATCGGGCAGGCTTACAATGAGCAGTTCTTC	CAWSIGQAYNEQFF
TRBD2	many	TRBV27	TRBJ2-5	TGTGCCAGCAGTTTAAAAGGTTGGGGGACTAGCGGGAGAACTGAGACCCAGTACTTC	CASSLKGWGTSGRTETQYF
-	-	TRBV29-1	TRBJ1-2	TGCAGCGCGCGCAGGGGCCGCAGCTATGGCTACACCTTC	CSARRGRSYGYTF
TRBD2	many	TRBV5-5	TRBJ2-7	TGTGCCAGCAGCTGGGGACTAGCGTACGGTTACTTC	CASSWGLAYGYF
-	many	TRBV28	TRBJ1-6	TGTGCCAGCAGATCCGGAGGACCCAATAATTCACCCCTCCACTTT	CASRSGGPNNSPLHF
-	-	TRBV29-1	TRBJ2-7	TGCAGCGTTCTCGGTGGGGTGGGGCACGAGCAGTACTTC	CSVLGGVGHEQYF
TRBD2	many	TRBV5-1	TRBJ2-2	TGCGCCAGCAGCTCTAGCGGGACCACCGGGGAGCTGTTTTTT	CASSSSGTTGELFF
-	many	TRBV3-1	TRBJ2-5	TGTGCCAGCAGCCAAGATCTTCAGACCCAGTACTTC	CASSQDLQTQYF
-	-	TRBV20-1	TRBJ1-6	TGCAGTGCTAGTCCGGGCCGACCTAATTCACCCCTCCACTTT	CSASPGRPNSPLHF
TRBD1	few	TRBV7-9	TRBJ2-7	TGTGCCAGCACTTCCGGGGACAGGGCCACCTACGAGCAGTACTTC	CASTSGDRATYEQYF
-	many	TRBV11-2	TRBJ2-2	TGTGCCAGCAGCTTAGCCTGGGGGGTGGTGGGCACCGGGGAGCTGTTTTTT	CASSLAWGVVGTGELFF
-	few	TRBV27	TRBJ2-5	TGTGCCAGCAGTTTAAGGGAGAAAGAGACCCAGTACTTC	CASSLREKETQYF
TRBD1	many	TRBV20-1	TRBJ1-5	TGCAGTGCTCGAGAGCGACAGGGGGCGGTCAAGGGGCAGCCCCAGCATTTT	CSARERQGAVKGQPQHF
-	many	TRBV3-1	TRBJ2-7	TGTGCCAGCAGCCCTGTCGAGTGGGCCTCCTACGAGCAGTACTTC	CASSPVEWASYEQYF
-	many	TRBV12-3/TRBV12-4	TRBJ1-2	TGTGCCAGCAGTTCGCAGGGTTCGGATGGCTACACCTTC	CASSSQGSDGYTF
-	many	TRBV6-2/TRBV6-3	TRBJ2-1	TGTGCCAGCAGACGGCCCCAGCCCAATGAGCAGTTCTTC	CASRRPQPNEQFF
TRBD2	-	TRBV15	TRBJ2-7	TGTGCCACCAGCAGAGATAGGTCTAGCGGGCAACGCGGGCAGTACTTC	CATSRDRSSGQRGQYF
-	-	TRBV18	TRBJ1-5	TGTGCCAGCTCACCTTCGCTAAGCAATCAGCCCCAGCATTTT	CASSPSLSNQPQHF